This entry is about one T cell receptor beta chain. Its antigen is not yet known. No per-base quality is available; no much larger clone lies one base away. This entry comes from a study of shared clonotypes between healthy human individuals (dated by TCRdb to 2018 to 2021). Turning to the overall study: The cohort comprised two women and three men aged 18 to 49 years. For each donor, CD4 naive and CD4 memory were each given three plates, CD8 naive was given two plates, and CD8 memory was given one plate. Blood TCR repertoires of about five healthy adults were deeply sequenced to estimate repertoire size and the extent of clonotype sharing between individuals. To increase sequencing depth and limit assay-specific biases, TCR repertoire library preparation and sequencing were carried out by different laboratories using diverse techniques. Each donor's leukapheresis produced roughly between roughly 0.85 and 9.5 billion PBMCs. What the research found in general, with its limitations: Incomplete sequencing was indicated by rarefaction of sorted-subset datasets, despite the large sequencing depth. Because the study included only a small number of donors, the genetic and exposure-history diversity represented was limited. Sampling was restricted to blood, and TCR repertoires in tissues likely differ from the TCR repertoires found in blood. About 5% of naive CD4, more than 3% of naive CD8, around 2.3% of memory CD4, and 0.35% to 0.4% of memory CD8 clonotypes were shared across a few donors. Higher generation probabilities were observed for clonotypes shared by all four sorted-subset donors than for non-shared clonotypes. Larger estimated clonotype richness was generally found for naive subsets than for memory subsets. Pairwise subsampling led to the expectation that sequencing depth would affect the degree of clonotype sharing among donors.

Trimming takes 4 bases off V and 0 bases off J; junction bases not matched to a gene: 7. Counted from cysteine to phenylalanine, this CDR3 has 16 amino acids. Only the CDR3 DNA is retained, 48 bases long and in frame from the first base. The germline V gene (reference sequence) gives CDR1 as SGHNT and CDR2 as YYREEE. Using the deep immunoSEQ assay, multiplex PCR amplified TCR CDR3 regions from genomic DNA. For each cell subset, the extracted genomic DNA was distributed evenly across all wells of several immunoSEQ 96-well plates, and each plate served as one replicate. For sorted subsets, 150 to 250 ng genomic DNA, equal to tens of thousands of T cell genomes, was loaded into each replicate PCR. Purified libraries were measured with a Qubit 3.0 fluorometer, size-checked on a Bioanalyzer 2100, and measured again with the KAPA Library Quantification kit. A separate single-read 150-cycle Illumina NextSeq 550 flow cell was used to sequence each immunoSEQ 96-well plate. Turning to the authors' computational methods: Because the immunoSEQ output held only junctional sequences and lacked quality scores, the filtering could not match the filtering applied to full-length reads. To assign V/J genes and CDR3, sequences were annotated using PyIR, a Python wrapper for IgBLAST v1.9, with IMGT germline references. Reads were filtered out if the reads had weak V/J assignments (E-value above 1e-6), no CDR3, stop codons, out-of-frame junctions, or ambiguous translated residues. V3J clonotypes were defined as sequences sharing an identical inferred V gene, J gene, and CDR3 amino acid sequence. The percentage overlap between two repertoires was calculated by dividing the number of shared unique clonotypes by the size of the smaller repertoire. RTK rarefaction, the Chao1 estimator, and Recon v2.1 estimates of unobserved clonotypes were used to assess repertoire richness. For all TCRbeta clonotypes obtained by the gDNA method from a few donors, generation probabilities were computed with OLGA. TCRdb carries this immuneACCESS record with in-frame sequences only. Its versions omit some clonotypes, under half of them owing to an unresolved V gene in the studies checked, with the rest unexplained. The V and J calls and the clone size are those of that table, but D and trimming were determined from the DNA. This sample comprises under 1,100,000 clones, about 84% of them detected only once. The top ten constitute 0.61% of the sample.

Donors were healthy HIV-negative adults with no recently reported acute infections or vaccinations. Only Caucasian adults living in Nashville, Tennessee, USA were represented among the donors. CD4+ T cells were enriched by magnetic negative selection; naive cells were then positively selected on CD45RA, and the negative fraction formed the memory subset. Blood was collected by leukapheresis, and PBMCs were isolated by Ficoll-Histopaque density gradient centrifugation and then cryopreserved in liquid nitrogen vapor phase. Purity and quantity of every magnetically sorted T cell population were checked by analytical flow cytometry. From each sorted fraction, genomic DNA was isolated and quantified by UV absorbance on a Nanodrop 2000c.

Recombination joined TRBV5-4 with TRBJ2-3; 8 central bases correspond to TRBD2. The TCR originated in a man aged 18 to 30 in good health. Some clones in this sample may be carry-over from other donors' samples. The specimen sequenced was memory CD4+ T cells from PBMCs. The cell subset or site label here, explained by the study, means: CD45RA-negative fraction. The CDR3 protein: CASSGASGRSTDTQYF. The DNA is as follows: TGTGCCAGCAGCGGAGCGAGCGGGAGAAGCACAGATACGCAGTATTTT.